These T cell receptor beta chains were read from a single sample in a study of a mutant IDH1 vaccine in newly diagnosed glioma. Using immunoSEQ multiplex PCR, the repertoire was profiled, and TCRdb retains in-frame clones only, with some absent. The sample carries around 100,000 clones, just under 90% recorded once. No cognate antigen is known for these TCRs. The input for sequencing was PBMCs, taken from a glioma patient whose treatment included an IDH1 peptide vaccine. Every receptor here comes from a woman in her forties or fifties with glioma. The conserved cysteine and the conserved F or W are not part of the CDR3 here. Fields, in order: V gene, CDR3 protein.

TRBV7-9	ASSPRTGVPGELF
TRBV10-2	ASSESEGAYTEAF
TRBV27	ASSLRAYYNEQF
TRBV6-1	ASSEGGTGAWINYGYT
TRBV18	ASSPRGQSYEQY
TRBV5-1	ASSSQVSSYEQY
TRBV27	ASSLSIGLASEQY
TRBV10-1	ASPGIAGELF
TRBV5-6	ASRTSGYT
TRBV2	ASSSGLAGVETQY
TRBV6-6	ASIPIRDGSYEQY
TRBV19	ASSGTGAPYSNQPQH
TRBV29-1	SVEGGEGWTEAF
TRBV28	ASNDNRREKLF
TRBV29-1	SVGDRDEQY
TRBV30	AWNRQPEAF
TRBV5-1	ASSVGSRGTDTQY
TRBV9	ASSGLAGSHEQY
TRBV7-8	ASSRPLAGVWNEQF
TRBV6-1	ASRPSFINQPQH